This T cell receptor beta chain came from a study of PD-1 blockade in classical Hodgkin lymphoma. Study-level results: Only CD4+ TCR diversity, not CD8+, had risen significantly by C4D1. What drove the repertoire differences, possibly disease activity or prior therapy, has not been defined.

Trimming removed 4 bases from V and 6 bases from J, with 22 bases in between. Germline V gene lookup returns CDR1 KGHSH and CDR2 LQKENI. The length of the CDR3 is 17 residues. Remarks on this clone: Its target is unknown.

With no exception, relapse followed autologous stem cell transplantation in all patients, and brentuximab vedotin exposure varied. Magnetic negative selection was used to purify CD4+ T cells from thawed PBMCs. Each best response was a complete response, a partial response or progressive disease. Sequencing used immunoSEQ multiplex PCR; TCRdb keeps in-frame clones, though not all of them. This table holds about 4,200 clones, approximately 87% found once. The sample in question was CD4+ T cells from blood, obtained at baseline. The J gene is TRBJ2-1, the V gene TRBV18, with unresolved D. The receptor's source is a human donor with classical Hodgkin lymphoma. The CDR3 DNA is TGTGCCAGCTCACGGGCAGGTCTCGCCCTACACTTCAATGAGCAGTTCTTC. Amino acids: CASSRAGLALHFNEQFF.